This passage covers 6 T cell receptor beta chains from one sample sequenced in a study of CD8 T cells in Susac syndrome. An input of about 0.5 to 1 ug of RNA was subjected to reverse transcription using random hexamers. TCRdb called the immunoSEQ multiplex PCR reads again in MiXCR, with one record for every CDR3 protein. The table records some 130,000 distinct CDR3 sequences, around 94% of them present only once. Specimen: CD4+ T cells from PBMCs. The receptor set was obtained from a human donor with multiple sclerosis.

The chain uses TRBV2 and TRBJ1-5; no reliable D call. The CDR3 totals 13 residues. Per the germline V gene, CDR1 is SNHLY and CDR2 is FYNNEI. V was trimmed by 1 base and J by 4 bases, leaving 5 bases between them. In DNA form, the CDR3 reads TGTGCCAGCAGTGAAGGGGAGAATCAGCCCCAGCATTTT. Protein sequence: CASSEGENQPQHF.

V gene TRBV5-4 combines with J gene TRBJ2-7; D uncertain. V lost 0 bases to trimming and J lost 3 bases, with 7 bases between them. This CDR3 is 13 amino acids long. The germline gives CDR1 SGHNT, CDR2 YYREEE (reference sequence). The CDR3 loop reads CASSLDGYYEQYF. Here the CDR3 DNA reads TGTGCCAGCAGCTTGGACGGGTACTACGAGCAGTACTTC.

The chain combines TRBV20-1 with TRBJ2-3; perhaps TRBD1 as D (6 bases). In germline, CDR1 is DFQATT, CDR2 SNEGSKA (reference sequence). V was pared by 2 bases and J by 1 base, with 10 bases between. The CDR3 loop spans 14 amino acids. Here the CDR3 DNA reads TGCAGTGCTAGACTTTCAGGGGGCACAGATACGCAGTATTTT. It encodes CSARLSGGTDTQYF.

The gene calls are TRBV2 and TRBJ1-5; no firm D call. V lost 4 bases and J lost 6, with 13 bases in between. Germline CDR1 and CDR2: SNHLY and FYNNEI. This CDR3 is built from 14 residues. The CDR3, as DNA: TGTGCCAGCAGTGGGACCTGGATCGGTCAGCCCCAGCATTTT. Residues: CASSGTWIGQPQHF.

The chain is built from TRBV7-2 and TRBJ1-5; D unclear. From germline, CDR1 is SGHTA and CDR2 FQGNSA. Deletions cut 0 bases from V and 5 bases from J, with 14 bases between. This CDR3 region has 16 residues. CDR3 nucleotide sequence: TGTGCCAGCAGCTTAGCGAGGCCGACCGGCGATCAGCCCCAGCATTTT. Its translation: CASSLARPTGDQPQHF.

The chain links TRBV18 to TRBJ2-1; perhaps TRBD1 as D (5 bases). The CDR3 sequence is 15 residues long. V lost 4 bases to trimming and J lost 0 bases, with 10 bases between them. CDR1 and CDR2 (germline): KGHSH, LQKENI. CDR3 nucleotides: TGTGCCAGCTCACGGGGCGAGAGCTCCTACAATGAGCAGTTCTTC. Amino acids: CASSRGESSYNEQFF.